The 22 T cell receptor beta chains below all came from one sample that was sequenced in a study of technical replicates of blood from several donors (dated by TCRdb to 2015 to 2018). The library was produced with the immunoSEQ multiplex PCR assay. The immuneACCESS repertoire file appears here via TCRdb, limited to in-frame rearrangements. These files lack a portion of the clones; in checked studies, under half of the deficit traces to unresolved V genes, and the cause of the others is not known. This sample has 65,000 to 80,000 clones in its table, and over 95% of those were observed once. The top ten hold around 0.22% of the sample. Sequencing was performed on T cells isolated from PBMCs. The receptors derive from a human donor in good health.

V usage is TRBV6-1 and J usage is TRBJ2-7; a weak D match, TRBD1 (6 bases). Germline loops: CDR1 MNHNS, CDR2 SASEGT. Trimming left V 2 bases short and J 2 bases short, with 10 bases between. The CDR3 runs to 14 residues. CDR3 region: CASSESKGAYEQYF. As DNA, the CDR3 is TGTGCCAGCAGTGAAAGCAAGGGGGCCTACGAGCAGTACTTC.

The rearrangement joins TRBV19 to TRBJ2-1; TRBD2 matches 7 bases. The CDR3 spans 14 residues. Looked up from germline, CDR1 is LNHDA and CDR2 is SQIVND (reference sequence). V lost 11 bases, J lost 4 bases, and 11 bases stayed unmatched. CDR3 nucleotide sequence: TGTGCCTCTAGTTTCGGGGAGGGTTACAATGAGCAGTTCTTC. Protein sequence: CASSFGEGYNEQFF.

The chain joins TRBV9 to TRBJ1-4; D is possibly TRBD1 (6 bases). The CDR3 is 17 amino acids. V was trimmed by 4 bases and J by 0 bases, leaving 16 bases between them. Per germline, CDR1 SGDLS and CDR2 YYNGEE. The DNA for the CDR3 is TGTGCCAGCAGCCCCGGGGACACGGCTGCAACTAATGAAAAACTGTTTTTT. Protein product: CASSPGDTAATNEKLFF.

The J gene is TRBJ2-7, the V gene TRBV28; the D gene is possibly TRBD1 (6 bases). The CDR3 contains 14 residues. The V end lost 7 bases, the J end lost 3 bases, and 16 bases lay between the germline ends. Germline CDR1 MDHEN, CDR2 SYDVKM. The CDR3 is CASTTSGQLYEQYF. In DNA, the CDR3 is TGTGCCAGCACAACCTCCGGACAGCTCTACGAGCAGTACTTC.

The chain couples TRBV2 to TRBJ1-1, with D unresolved. The CDR3 has 14 amino acids. The germline V gene encodes CDR1 SNHLY and CDR2 FYNNEI. Trimming cost V 5 bases and J 7 bases, with 17 bases left between them. CDR3 region: CASSNPLPGSEAFF. CDR3 DNA sequence: TGTGCCAGCAGTAACCCACTCCCGGGGAGTGAAGCTTTCTTT.

V and J are TRBV27 and TRBJ1-2, with D perhaps TRBD1 (5 bases). Between the trimmed V and J ends, which lost 9 bases and 7 bases, there was a span of 12 bases. The CDR3 extends over 11 amino acids. Looked up from germline, CDR1 is MNHEY and CDR2 is SMNVEV (reference sequence). The CDR3 coding sequence is TGTGCCAGTCACGGGGGAGCTGGCTACACCTTC. This sequence encodes CASHGGAGYTF.

This rearrangement joins TRBV28 to TRBJ2-5; TRBD2 matches 7 bases. The V gene's germline CDR1 is MDHEN and CDR2 SYDVKM. The CDR3 is 12 amino acids. With 7 bases clipped from V and 5 bases from J, the junction kept 4 bases outside the gene matches. The CDR3 loop reads CASTRGGETQYF. In DNA form, the CDR3 reads TGTGCCAGCACCCGGGGAGGGGAGACCCAGTACTTC.

Written as DNA, the CDR3 is TGTGCCAGCAGTGCAAGGACAGGTAAAGCTTTCTTT. Translation gives CASSARTGKAFF. The rearrangement links TRBV6-5 to TRBJ1-1; TRBD1 matches 7 bases. With V trimmed by 5 bases and J by 9 bases, 6 bases remained unmatched. This CDR3 has 12 residues. Germline values: CDR1 MNHEY, CDR2 SVGAGI.

In DNA form, the CDR3 reads TGTGCCAGCAGCTCCGGGGGGGGAGCTTTCTTT. It is translated as CASSSGGGAFF. The chain combines TRBV5-5 with TRBJ1-1; possibly TRBD1 for D (5 bases). This CDR3 region has 11 residues. CDR1 and CDR2 from the germline V gene are SGHKS and YYEKEE (reference sequence). V shed 3 bases and J shed 10 bases, with 10 bases lying between them.

This chain joins TRBV4-3 and TRBJ2-1, with D tentatively TRBD1 (6 bases). Germline CDR1 is LGHNA and CDR2 is YSLEER. Deletions cut 0 bases from V and 1 base from J, with 13 bases between. This CDR3 spans 17 amino acids. This CDR3 is CASSQDLGGQSYNEQFF. CDR3 DNA: TGCGCCAGCAGCCAAGATCTAGGGGGTCAATCCTACAATGAGCAGTTCTTC.

The J gene is TRBJ2-5, the V gene TRBV7-9, with D perhaps TRBD1 (5 bases). The CDR3 has 16 residues. V was clipped by 1 base and J by 2 bases, with 14 bases between them. Looked up from germline, CDR1 is SEHNR and CDR2 is FQNEAQ (reference sequence). The CDR3 DNA reads TGTGCCAGCAGCTTAGGTCCCGCAGGGTTGCAAGAGACCCAGTACTTC. Amino acid sequence: CASSLGPAGLQETQYF.

This rearrangement joins TRBV6-1 to TRBJ1-5, with 7 bases matching TRBD1. Germline assignment: CDR1 MNHNS and CDR2 SASEGT. CDR3 length equals 15 residues. Germline trimming cut 1 base from V and 5 bases from J; bases unmatched to any gene: 5. The chain's CDR3 is CASSEVMTGHQPQHF. For the CDR3, the DNA is TGTGCCAGCAGTGAAGTGATGACAGGGCATCAGCCCCAGCATTTT.

The chain couples TRBV30 to TRBJ2-1, with 11 bases lining up with TRBD2. V gave up 5 bases and J gave up 15 bases; unmatched junction bases: 21. Germline CDR1 and CDR2: GTSNPN and SVGIG (reference sequence). The CDR3 spans 16 residues. CDR3 in amino acids: CAWEQGLGTSGILRFF. In nucleotides, the CDR3 is TGTGCCTGGGAACAGGGGTTGGGGACTAGCGGAATATTACGGTTCTTC.

The V call is TRBV28, the J call TRBJ1-1; no reliable D call. V was shortened by 4 bases and J by 4 bases, with 16 bases between the two germline ends. Per the germline V gene, CDR1 is MDHEN and CDR2 is SYDVKM. The CDR3 totals 15 residues. The CDR3 here is CASSSSGELSTEAFF. DNA of the CDR3: TGTGCCAGCAGTTCTTCCGGGGAATTGAGCACTGAAGCTTTCTTT.

The chain has TRBV25-1 and TRBJ1-2, with a tentative D call TRBD1 (6 bases). The CDR3 loop spans 13 amino acids. V lost 1 base to trimming and J lost 8 bases, with 11 bases between them. From germline, CDR1 is MGHDK and CDR2 SYGVNS. CDR3 sequence reads: CASSELGGPGYTF. DNA of the CDR3: TGTGCCAGCAGTGAATTGGGGGGGCCAGGCTACACCTTC.

CDR3 loop: CASSVEGVYTF. The CDR3, as DNA: TGTGCCAGCAGCGTAGAAGGGGTCTACACCTTC. The chain recombines TRBV9 with TRBJ1-2, with D possibly matching TRBD1 (5 bases). V lost 0 bases to trimming and J lost 10 bases, with 7 bases between them. CDR1 is SGDLS, CDR2 YYNGEE, per germline. The CDR3 contains 11 residues.

The CDR3 protein is CASSPQGSQETQYF. CDR3 sequence (DNA): TGCGCCAGCAGCCCTCAGGGTTCGCAAGAGACCCAGTACTTC. The genes are TRBV5-1 and TRBJ2-5, with D perhaps TRBD1 (5 bases). V was shortened by 4 bases and J by 2 bases, with 12 bases between the two germline ends. This CDR3 is built from 14 residues. CDR1 is SGHRS, CDR2 YFSETQ, per germline.

The rearrangement uses TRBV6-6 and TRBJ1-4, with a possible D match to TRBD1 (5 bases). This CDR3 comprises 14 residues. V was shortened by 2 bases and J by 7 bases, with 11 bases between the two germline ends. The V gene's germline CDR1 is MNHNY and CDR2 SVGAGI (reference sequence). The CDR3 is CASSYRQGLEKLFF. Written as DNA, the CDR3 is TGTGCCAGCAGTTACAGGCAGGGTCTTGAAAAACTGTTTTTT.

The genes are TRBV18 and TRBJ1-2, with 12 nucleotides matching TRBD1. CDR1 is KGHSH and CDR2 is LQKENI in the germline V gene. The CDR3 contains 15 residues. Germline trimming cut 5 bases from V and 9 bases from J; bases unmatched to any gene: 10. The DNA for the CDR3 is TGTGCCAGCTCATTACCGGGACAGGGGGCACCTAGCTACACCTTC. It is translated as CASSLPGQGAPSYTF.

This chain joins TRBV6-6 and TRBJ1-2; D unresolved. Trimming shortened V by 4 bases and J by 0 bases, and 9 bases separated the two germline ends. The CDR3 loop spans 14 amino acids. CDR1 and CDR2 (germline): MNHNY, SVGAGI (reference sequence). CDR3 residues: CASSSVVTNYGYTF. The CDR3 DNA reads TGTGCCAGCAGTTCCGTTGTAACTAACTATGGCTACACCTTC.

This sequence joins TRBV7-9 and TRBJ2-1; D is unresolved. Per the germline V gene, CDR1 is SEHNR and CDR2 is FQNEAQ (reference sequence). V was shortened by 4 bases and J by 3 bases, with 13 bases between the two germline ends. This CDR3 contains 15 residues. The DNA for the CDR3 is TGTGCCAGCAGCTCGCAGGTGGGCAGCTACAATGAGCAGTTCTTC. Translation gives CASSSQVGSYNEQFF.

The genes are TRBV29-1 and TRBJ2-3, with 7 bases lining up with TRBD2. Germline-derived CDR1 and CDR2 are SQVTM and ANQGSEA. CDR3 size: 14 residues. J lost 4 bases, V lost 4 bases, and 8 bases had no gene match. The chain's CDR3 is CSVVGRRGADTQYF. The DNA for the CDR3 is TGCAGCGTTGTCGGGAGGAGGGGCGCAGATACGCAGTATTTT.